This is a list of T cell receptor beta chains from one sample in a study of T cells after yellow fever vaccination. TCRdb ran MiXCR on the 5' RACE reads and lists one entry per CDR3 protein. Altogether about 300,000 distinct CDR3 sequences are present, roughly 9% being singletons, with the ten largest covering 3% to 4%. Specimen: CD4+ T cells sorted from PBMCs, collected 5 days after the yellow fever booster vaccination. These receptors originate from a man between 18 and 29 years old who received the YFV17D yellow fever vaccine. Each CDR3 is given with its conserved first and last residue. D genes are given only for firm matches. Not all rows give a size; the values are once, few, many and, for expanded clones, a class.

TRBJ1-5,NA,few,TRBV9,TGTGCCAGCAGCGTAGGTCCAGGGGTATCTCAGCCCCAGCATTTT,CASSVGPGVSQPQHF
TRBJ2-2,NA,few,TRBV10-1,TGCGCCAGCAGTGAGTCGTGGAACACCGGGGAGCTGTTTTTT,CASSESWNTGELFF
TRBJ1-1,TRBD1,NA,TRBV20-1,TGCAGTGCTAAAGATGACAGGGGGCGAACTGAAGCTTTCTTT,CSAKDDRGRTEAFF
TRBJ2-7,NA,NA,TRBV2,TGTGCCAGCAGTGAAGGACTAGGAGGCGACGAGCAGTACTTC,CASSEGLGGDEQYF
TRBJ1-1,NA,NA,TRBV29-1,TGCAGCGGTTACAGGTACGAGAACACTGAAGCTTTCTTT,CSGYRYENTEAFF
TRBJ2-3,NA,few,TRBV7-3,TGTGCCAGCAGCTTTAGCGGACCCACAGATACGCAGTATTTT,CASSFSGPTDTQYF
TRBJ1-6,NA,few,TRBV27,TGTGCCAGCAGGAAGTCGGGGGTCTATAATTCACCCCTCCACTTT,CASRKSGVYNSPLHF
TRBJ2-3,TRBD1,few,TRBV12-3/TRBV12-4,TGTGCCAGCAGTTTAGTTCGCAGGGGGCTAGCGAGGGGCACAGATACGCAGTATTTT,CASSLVRRGLARGTDTQYF
TRBJ1-1,TRBD1,NA,TRBV7-9,TGTGCCAGCAGCTTTACTACAGGGGGGACTGAAGCTTTCTTT,CASSFTTGGTEAFF
TRBJ2-6,NA,many,TRBV5-1,TGCGCCAGCAGCTTAAGGCGGACCTCTGGGGCCAACGTCCTGACTTTC,CASSLRRTSGANVLTF
TRBJ2-7,NA,many,TRBV10-2,TGCGCCAGCAGTGAGAGAGGGACCGAGCAGTACTTC,CASSERGTEQYF
TRBJ2-7,NA,NA,TRBV6-5,TGTGCCAGCAAGACCGGGCCAGGTAGTTACGAGCAGTACTTC,CASKTGPGSYEQYF
TRBJ1-1,NA,NA,TRBV12-3/TRBV12-4,TGTGCCAGCAGTGAGTGGGTTTCGTACACTGAAGCTTTCTTT,CASSEWVSYTEAFF
TRBJ1-2,TRBD1,NA,TRBV10-3,TGTGCCAGCACGGGACAGGAAAACTATGGCTACACCTTC,CASTGQENYGYTF
TRBJ2-3,NA,NA,TRBV12-3/TRBV12-4,TGTGCCAGCAGAAACTTGGGGCTCCTCGATTTGGGGCAGTATTTT,CASRNLGLLDLGQYF
TRBJ2-2,NA,many,TRBV7-9,TGTGCACAAACCAGGGGGGAGAACACCGGGGAGCTGTTTTTT,CAQTRGENTGELFF
TRBJ1-4,NA,few,TRBV19,TGTGCCAGTAGTCGAAGGATTGATAATGAAAAACTGTTTTTT,CASSRRIDNEKLFF
TRBJ1-4,NA,NA,TRBV2,TGTGCCAGTGGGGGCAGGGCGGGAGAAAAACTGTTTTTT,CASGGRAGEKLFF
TRBJ1-2,NA,NA,TRBV24-1,TGTGCCACCAGGCGAGGGGGGGACTATGGCTACACCTTC,CATRRGGDYGYTF
TRBJ2-1,TRBD2,few,TRBV20-1,TGCAGTGCTAGGGGAACCCAGCGGGGGGCTTACAATGAGCAGTTCTTC,CSARGTQRGAYNEQFF
TRBJ1-5,NA,few,TRBV4-3,TGCGCCAGCAGCCAAGAATTGGGGGCTGGGCAGCCCCAGCATTTT,CASSQELGAGQPQHF
TRBJ2-7,NA,NA,TRBV7-9,TGTGCCAGCAGCTTACCCTTCCGTTACGAGCAGTACTTC,CASSLPFRYEQYF
TRBJ1-1,NA,many,TRBV7-8,TGTGCCAGCAGCCCGACCACTACAGGGTTGGGGAACACTGAAGCTTTCTTT,CASSPTTTGLGNTEAFF
TRBJ2-3,NA,few,TRBV20-1,TGCAGTGCTTTTACCCCTAGCACAGATACGCAGTATTTT,CSAFTPSTDTQYF
TRBJ1-6,TRBD1,few,TRBV7-2,TGTGCCAGCAGCTTGGGACAGGGGTTAGGACCCCTCCACTTT,CASSLGQGLGPLHF
TRBJ2-2,TRBD2,many,TRBV15,TGTGCCACCAGCAGTCCGGGACTAGCGGGGAACCGAGGTACCGGGGAGCTGTTTTTT,CATSSPGLAGNRGTGELFF
TRBJ2-3,NA,few,TRBV6-6,TGTGCCAGCAGTTATGCAGCCACAGATACGCAGTATTTT,CASSYAATDTQYF
TRBJ1-5,NA,NA,TRBV3-1,TGTGCCAGCAGCCATTCGGCCTCCAATCAGCCCCAGCATTTT,CASSHSASNQPQHF
TRBJ2-1,TRBD1,few,TRBV5-4,TGTGCCAGCAGCCTGGACAGGGCACCTACAAGCGAGCAGTTCTTC,CASSLDRAPTSEQFF
TRBJ1-1,TRBD1,few,TRBV6-5,TGTGCCAGCAGTCCCGGGACAGGGGATTCTCACACTGAAGCTTTCTTT,CASSPGTGDSHTEAFF
TRBJ2-5,NA,NA,TRBV18,TGTGCCAGCTCACCACCGGGCGGATACCAAGAGACCCAGTACTTC,CASSPPGGYQETQYF
TRBJ2-1,TRBD1,few,TRBV18,TGTGCCAGCTCACCTCAGGGGGCGGATAAGAATGAGCAGTTCTTC,CASSPQGADKNEQFF
TRBJ2-1,TRBD2,NA,TRBV4-2,TGTGCCAGCAGCCAAGAAAGGTCCGGACTAGCGGGAACCTACAATGAGCAGTTCTTC,CASSQERSGLAGTYNEQFF
TRBJ2-1,NA,few,TRBV7-9,TGTGCCAGCAGCTCTGGGTGGAATGAGCAGTTCTTC,CASSSGWNEQFF
TRBJ1-1,NA,many,TRBV12-3/TRBV12-4,TGTGCCAGCAGTTTCAGATATGGGACGAACACTGAAGCTTTCTTT,CASSFRYGTNTEAFF
TRBJ2-3,TRBD1,many,TRBV12-5,TGTGCTAGTGCCTTGGACGGCAGGGGGATGATTGTTACAGATACGCAGTATTTT,CASALDGRGMIVTDTQYF
TRBJ2-6,TRBD2,few,TRBV5-1,TGCGCCAGCAGCCTATCGGGGGGAGGCTCTGGGGCCAACGTCCTGACTTTC,CASSLSGGGSGANVLTF
TRBJ2-7,NA,many,TRBV30,TGTGCCTGTCCCCTGGCAGGGAGGAGCTACGAGCAGTACTTC,CACPLAGRSYEQYF
TRBJ1-1,NA,NA,TRBV5-1,TGCGCCAGCAGCTTGGTCGGGGGCGCAACTGAAGCTTTCTTT,CASSLVGGATEAFF
TRBJ2-4,TRBD2,many,TRBV4-3,TGCGCCAGCAGCCAAAGTAGCGGGGGGAGCATTCAGTACTTC,CASSQSSGGSIQYF
TRBJ1-5,NA,few,TRBV7-9,TGTGCCAGCAGCTTACGGGCTCAGCCCCAGCATTTT,CASSLRAQPQHF
TRBJ1-3,NA,NA,TRBV5-1,TGCGCCAGCAGCTTGGGACAGGGAAACACCATATATTTT,CASSLGQGNTIYF
TRBJ2-3,NA,many,TRBV4-3,TGCGCCAGCAGCCAAGATCTAGCAGGAGCAGATACGCAGTATTTT,CASSQDLAGADTQYF
TRBJ1-4,NA,NA,TRBV12-3/TRBV12-4,TGTGCCAGCAGTTTTAGGGCCCCTAATGAAAAACTGTTTTTT,CASSFRAPNEKLFF